What follows are 11 T cell receptor beta chains derived from one specimen sequenced in a study of CD8+ T cells in alopecia areata. The authors extracted RNA and reverse transcribed it into cDNA as the sequencing template. Produced via immunoSEQ multiplex PCR; TCRdb's table is partial and in-frame only. Of approximately 220,000 clones in the sample, under 40% are singletons; the top ten hold roughly 0.5%. Regarding treatment: oral pan-JAK inhibitor, 5-10 mg twice daily. The sample in question was CD4+ T cells sorted from blood, obtained at approximately week 30, from a patient treated with tofacitinib. The receptors were gathered from a human donor with alopecia areata.

This clone was observed a handful of times. V and J are TRBV23-1 and TRBJ2-3; 8 bases are a match to TRBD2. TRBV23-1 is annotated as an ORF whose role is uncertain. CDR3 size: 15 residues. Unmatched junction bases numbered 8, after V lost 0 bases and J lost 9 bases. The CDR3 DNA reads TGCGCCAGCAGTCAATCTTTACCGGGGGGGTGCACGCAGTATTTT. This translates into CASSQSLPGGCTQYF.

The chain uses TRBV4-2 and TRBJ1-4, with D unclear. The CDR3 consists of 15 residues. The germline gives CDR1 LGHNA, CDR2 YNFKEQ. The V gene lost 0 bases and the J gene lost 8 bases, with 13 bases spanning the gap. CDR3: CASSQDPQRWEKLFF. As DNA, the CDR3 is TGTGCCAGCAGCCAAGACCCACAACGATGGGAAAAACTGTTTTTT.

The chain combines TRBV2 with TRBJ1-2, with D perhaps TRBD1 (6 bases). Trimming took off 2 bases at V and 7 bases at J, with 11 bases between the two ends. CDR1 and CDR2 (germline): SNHLY, FYNNEI. This CDR3 comprises 13 residues. CDR3 DNA sequence: TGTGCCAGCAGTGAACAGGGGACGAGTGGCTACACCTTC. Translation gives CASSEQGTSGYTF.

CDR3 loop: CAWRTPSSYEQYF. In nucleotides, the CDR3 is TGTGCCTGGAGGACGCCGAGCTCCTACGAGCAGTACTTC. The rearrangement uses TRBV30 and TRBJ2-7, with no clear D. Deletions cut 3 bases from V and 0 bases from J, with 9 bases between. The CDR3 consists of 13 residues. Germline V gene sequence: CDR1 GTSNPN, CDR2 SVGIG (reference sequence).

This clone has more than one count but fewer than ten. V and J are TRBV5-1 and TRBJ1-6; D remains ambiguous. The CDR3 has 15 residues. The V gene's germline CDR1 is SGHRS and CDR2 YFSETQ. V was trimmed by 4 bases and J by 7 bases, leaving 15 bases between them. CDR3 residues: CASSPGPLGNSPLHF. Here the CDR3 DNA reads TGCGCCAGCAGCCCCGGACCCTTAGGAAATTCACCCCTCCACTTT.

In this sample, this clone turned up once. The V and J genes are TRBV9 and TRBJ1-2; D unclear. V gave up 0 bases and J gave up 1 base, with 7 bases separating them. Germline loops: CDR1 SGDLS, CDR2 YYNGEE. CDR3 length equals 14 residues. Written as DNA, the CDR3 is TGTGCCAGCAGCGTAGTTGACGGTAACTATGGCTACACCTTC. It translates to CASSVVDGNYGYTF.

The genes are TRBV7-9 and TRBJ1-1, with 8 bases identical to TRBD1. Trimming took 2 bases from V and 4 from J; bases not matched to a gene: 3. The CDR3 spans 14 residues. CDR1 is SEHNR and CDR2 is FQNEAQ in the germline V gene (reference sequence). This chain's CDR3 is CASSLPDRGTEAFF. The CDR3 nucleotides are TGTGCCAGCAGCTTACCTGACAGGGGCACTGAAGCTTTCTTT.

This chain joins TRBV7-8 and TRBJ1-2, with D possibly matching TRBD1 (5 bases). CDR3 length: 15 amino acids. CDR1 and CDR2 from the germline V gene are SGHVS and FQNEAQ. V lost 5 bases to trimming and J lost 8 bases, with 21 bases between them. The CDR3 region is CASSLLKEGAEGYTF. CDR3 coding DNA: TGTGCCAGCAGCCTTTTGAAAGAAGGGGCTGAAGGCTACACCTTC.

The chain joins TRBV6-6 to TRBJ2-3; 9 bases are shared with TRBD1. The CDR3 totals 16 residues. Per germline, CDR1 MNHNY and CDR2 SVGAGI (reference sequence). J was trimmed by 6 bases and V by 6 bases; bases with no gene match: 13. The CDR3 sequence: CASSPGQGRQSDTQYF. The DNA for the CDR3 is TGTGCCAGCAGCCCCGGACAGGGGAGGCAGTCTGATACGCAGTATTTT.

This clone appeared a few times. The CDR3: CASSRTSAYNEQFF. As DNA, the CDR3 is TGTGCCAGCAGCCGTACTAGCGCCTACAATGAGCAGTTCTTC. This sequence joins TRBV6-1 and TRBJ2-1; 7 bases align to TRBD2. V shed 6 bases and J 2 bases; nucleotides not matched to a gene: 4. Looked up from germline, CDR1 is MNHNS and CDR2 is SASEGT. CDR3 length: 14 residues.

The V call is TRBV5-1, the J call TRBJ2-5; D ambiguous. The germline CDR1 and CDR2 sequences are SGHRS and YFSETQ. The CDR3 sequence is 15 residues long. Deletions cut 1 base from V and 0 bases from J, with 10 bases between. The CDR3 protein is CASSLNAGYQETQYF. In nucleotides, the CDR3 is TGCGCCAGCAGCTTGAATGCAGGCTACCAAGAGACCCAGTACTTC.